This T cell receptor beta chain was captured in a study of vaccination and CD4 T cells after COVID-19. Study details: Convalescent participants consisted of six males and four females, two being Hispanic. Among convalescent patients, three were sampled at day 14 and at days 161 to 241 post-vaccination. SARS-CoV-2, HCoV-NL63, HCoV-OC43 and HCoV-229E supplied the overlapping spike peptides used to stimulate cells.

The time point here: late sampling 161 to 241 days after vaccination in a few convalescent patients. Treatment given: roughly 10-day PBMC culture with coronavirus spike peptide pools or control peptides (ViraFEST assay). Oncomine TCR Beta short-read sequencing was applied to DNA from cultured CD4+ T cells. MiXCR, run by TCRdb on the PCR reads, gives a single entry per CDR3 protein. There are tens of thousands of distinct CDR3 sequences in the sample; roughly 38% occur only once, and 3% to 4% lies in the top ten. This clonotype was seen just once. Its cognate antigen is unknown. This CDR3 comprises 14 residues. CDR1 is LNHDA and CDR2 is SQIVND in the germline V gene (reference sequence). Trimming left V 9 bases short and J 0 bases short, with 12 bases between.

The TCR originated in a human donor who had recovered from COVID-19. V and J are TRBV19 and TRBJ2-1, with no clear D. This specimen consisted of CD4+ T cells from blood, cultured in vitro, obtained about 7 months after SARS-CoV-2 vaccination. CDR3 sequence reads: CASASKYSYNEQFF. CDR3 bases: TGTGCCAGCGCGAGCAAGTACTCCTACAATGAGCAGTTCTTC.